This TCR beta chain was captured in a study of cytomegalovirus exposure and HLA in healthy donors. In the PCR, 60 Vbeta and 13 Jbeta primers were used. Profiled with immunoSEQ multiplex PCR; TCRdb holds only in-frame clones, not every one. The data hold approximately 80,000 clones, with 55% to 65% observed a single time. Sequences were obtained from PBMCs. This receptor was taken from a woman aged 40 to 50 in good health and CMV-seropositive.

The DNA for the CDR3 is TGTGCCAGCAGCTCCCGGGACAGGGGCTATGGCTACACCTTC. Its protein is CASSSRDRGYGYTF. The chain employs TRBV11-1 and TRBJ1-2; 10 bases fit TRBD1. The CDR3 runs to 14 residues. The V and J ends lost 4 bases and 4 bases, in that order; junction bases with no gene match: 3. Germline V gene sequence: CDR1 SGHAT, CDR2 FQDESV (reference sequence).